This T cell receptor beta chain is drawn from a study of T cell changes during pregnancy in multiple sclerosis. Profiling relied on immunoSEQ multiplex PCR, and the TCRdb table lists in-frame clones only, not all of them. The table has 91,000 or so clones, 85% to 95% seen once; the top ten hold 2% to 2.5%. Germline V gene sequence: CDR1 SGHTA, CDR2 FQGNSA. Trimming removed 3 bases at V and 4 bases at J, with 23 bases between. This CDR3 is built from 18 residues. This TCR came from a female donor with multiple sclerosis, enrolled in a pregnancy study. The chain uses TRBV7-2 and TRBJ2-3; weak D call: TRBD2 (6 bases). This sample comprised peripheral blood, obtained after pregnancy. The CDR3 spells CASSFDSWVASEADTQYF. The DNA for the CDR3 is TGTGCCAGCAGCTTCGATTCCTGGGTGGCTAGCGAGGCAGATACGCAGTATTTT.